This TCR beta chain was documented in a study of beta chain features in type 1 diabetes. Blood was collected once per donor into heparin, averaging approximately 0.11 L. Expressed TCRB transcripts were sequenced, since all the RNA that had been isolated was reverse transcribed. Data came from immunoSEQ multiplex PCR; TCRdb stores just in-frame clones and leaves some out. The sample contains 450,000 to 600,000 clones, around 30% of which appear only once. Germline values: CDR1 SQVTM, CDR2 ANQGSEA. CDR3 length: 14 amino acids. V dropped 6 bases and J dropped 5; count of bases not matched to a gene: 12. Specimen: naive CD4+ T cells from blood. V usage is TRBV29-1 and J usage is TRBJ1-2; 7 bases are shared with TRBD1. The TCR was taken from a man between 18 and 35 years old in good health. Here the CDR3 DNA reads TGCAGCGTCGACGTGGGCGGGACAGCTTATGGCTACACCTTC. This sequence encodes CSVDVGGTAYGYTF.